This T cell receptor beta chain stems from a study of T cell responses to AZD1222 COVID-19 vaccine. Notes on the study in general: Unmutated variant regions reportedly attract nearly half of all spike-specific TCRs. At 160-218 and 743-854, vaccine-associated CD4 TCRs were dominant, and they spanned spike. White British people made up most donors, females outnumbered males, and clonal diversity was possibly underestimated. Spike-specific TCR breadth and depth went up after people got two AZD1222 doses.

A remark on this clone: Its antigen is not known.

The data were produced by immunoSEQ multiplex PCR, yet TCRdb's version contains in-frame clones alone and is incomplete. This sample carries 150,000 or so clones, over 80% of them seen once, and the ten largest clones take approximately 2.7%. This receptor was identified in an adult in good health. The sequenced sample was peripheral blood, obtained on day 0 of MenACWY control vaccination.

CDR3 DNA sequence: TGTGCCAGCAGTCAGGGAGATGAGCAGTACTTC. This translates into CASSQGDEQYF. The chain recombines TRBV6-5 with TRBJ2-7; D is perhaps TRBD1 or TRBD2 (5 bases each). The CDR3 extends over 11 amino acids. Per germline, CDR1 MNHEY and CDR2 SVGAGI. Trimming took 5 bases from V and 7 from J, leaving 9 bases between them.